These 4 T cell receptor beta chains originate from one sample sequenced in a study of identical twins. In TCRdb, the 5' RACE reads were re-called with MiXCR into one record per CDR3 protein. The sample consists of about 520,000 distinct CDR3 sequences, approximately 22% of them appearing once. This sample was shared with a second study, whose subject was T cells expressing NK-cell markers.

Sequencing was done on a sample of CD4+ T cells sorted from blood. These TCRs come from a woman aged 18-29 years in good health.

The chain has TRBV10-3 and TRBJ1-2; D is unresolved. Per germline, CDR1 ENHRY and CDR2 SYGVKD. The CDR3 sequence is 13 residues long. Trimming shortened V by 5 bases and J by 7 bases, and 14 bases separated the two germline ends. Written as DNA, the CDR3 is TGTGCCATCAGTCCGGCGGCTACGAGTGGCTACACCTTC. It translates to CAISPAATSGYTF.

This clonotype has more than one count but fewer than ten. The chain links TRBV5-1 to TRBJ2-3; 11 bases are shared with TRBD2. Per the germline V gene, CDR1 is SGHRS and CDR2 is YFSETQ. The CDR3 has 16 residues. The ends lost 4 bases at V and 6 bases at J; junction bases unmatched: 10. CDR3 nucleotide sequence: TGCGCCAGCAGCGTAAGACTAGCGGGGTGGGGTGATACGCAGTATTTT. The encoded protein is CASSVRLAGWGDTQYF. Using reference TRBV5-1 and TRBJ2-3 for the parts outside the CDR3, the full variable domain is KAGVTQTPRYLIKTRGQQVTLSCSPISGHRSVSWYQQTPGQGLQFLFEYFSETQRNKGNFPGRFSGRQFSNSRSEMNVSTLELGDSALYLCASSVRLAGWGDTQYFGPGTRLTVL.

This clonotype was seen more than once but under ten times. The V and J genes are TRBV9 and TRBJ2-3; D call uncertain. Germline values: CDR1 SGDLS, CDR2 YYNGEE. This CDR3 has 14 amino acids. V lost 2 bases and J lost 5, with 12 bases in between. CDR3 amino acids: CASSVTWAVDTQYF. The CDR3, as DNA: TGTGCCAGCAGCGTTACTTGGGCCGTAGATACGCAGTATTTT.

The chain employs TRBV3-1 and TRBJ2-2, with TRBD1 matching 9 bases. This CDR3 comprises 15 residues. Germline-derived CDR1 and CDR2 are LGHDT and YNNKEL (reference sequence). The V segment lost 6 bases and the J segment 6 bases; nucleotides outside the gene matches: 8. This chain's CDR3 is CASRARQGDAGELFF. The DNA for the CDR3 is TGTGCCAGCAGAGCTAGACAGGGGGACGCCGGGGAGCTGTTTTTT.